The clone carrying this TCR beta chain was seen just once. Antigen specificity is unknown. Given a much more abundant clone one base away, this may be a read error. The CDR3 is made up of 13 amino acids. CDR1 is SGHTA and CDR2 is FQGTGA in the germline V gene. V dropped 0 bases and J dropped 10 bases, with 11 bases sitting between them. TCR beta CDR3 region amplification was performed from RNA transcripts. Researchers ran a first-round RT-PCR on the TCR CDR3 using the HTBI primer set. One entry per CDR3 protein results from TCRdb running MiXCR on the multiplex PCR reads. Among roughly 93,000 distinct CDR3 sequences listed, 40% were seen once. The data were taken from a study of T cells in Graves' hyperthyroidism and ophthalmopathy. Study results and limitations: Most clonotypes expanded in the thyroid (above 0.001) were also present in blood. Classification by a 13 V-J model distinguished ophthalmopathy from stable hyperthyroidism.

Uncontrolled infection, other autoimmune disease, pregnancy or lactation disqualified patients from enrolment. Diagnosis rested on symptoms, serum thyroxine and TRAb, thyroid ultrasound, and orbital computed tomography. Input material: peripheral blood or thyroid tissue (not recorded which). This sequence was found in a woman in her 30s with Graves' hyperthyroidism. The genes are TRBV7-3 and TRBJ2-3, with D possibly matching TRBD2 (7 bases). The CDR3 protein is CASSLTGGGAQYF. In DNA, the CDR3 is TGTGCCAGCAGCTTAACGGGGGGGGGCGCGCAGTATTTT.